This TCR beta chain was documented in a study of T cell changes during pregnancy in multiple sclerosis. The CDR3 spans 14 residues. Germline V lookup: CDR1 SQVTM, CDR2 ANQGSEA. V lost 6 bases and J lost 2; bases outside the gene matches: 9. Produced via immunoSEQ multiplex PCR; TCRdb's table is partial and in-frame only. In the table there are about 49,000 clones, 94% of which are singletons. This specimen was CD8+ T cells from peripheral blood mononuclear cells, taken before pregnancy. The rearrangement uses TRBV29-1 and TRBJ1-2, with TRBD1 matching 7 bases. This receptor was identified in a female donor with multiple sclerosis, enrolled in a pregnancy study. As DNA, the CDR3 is TGCAGCGTGGTCACAGGGGAAGGAAACTATGGCTACACCTTC. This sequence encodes CSVVTGEGNYGYTF.